This T cell receptor beta chain was identified during a study of Graves' ophthalmopathy and Graves' hyperthyroidism. The wider study: The authors defined stable hyperthyroidism as no ophthalmopathy within 18 months of follow-up.

Remarks on this clonotype: The antigen is not known.

The CDR3 is made up of 17 amino acids. Germline V gives CDR1 LNHDA, CDR2 SQIVND (reference sequence). V shed 4 bases and J 0 bases; nucleotides not matched to a gene: 9. Regarding the study as a whole: With a specificity of just under 75% and a sensitivity of just under 71%, the model predicted ophthalmopathy progression.

TCR beta CDR3 regions were amplified from RNA transcripts. First-round RT-PCR employed HTBI primers, with a second-round multiplex PCR after it. TCRdb re-called the multiplex PCR reads through MiXCR, storing one row per CDR3 protein. Of some 1.1 million distinct CDR3 sequences listed, around a third are singletons. The J gene is TRBJ1-3, the V gene TRBV19; 7 nucleotides match TRBD1. The sequence derives from an adult man with Graves' hyperthyroidism. Sequencing was carried out using peripheral blood or thyroid tissue (not recorded which). CDR3: CASSKPGQTSSGNTIYF. The CDR3 DNA follows: TGTGCCAGTAGTAAACCGGGACAGACAAGCTCTGGAAACACCATATATTTT.